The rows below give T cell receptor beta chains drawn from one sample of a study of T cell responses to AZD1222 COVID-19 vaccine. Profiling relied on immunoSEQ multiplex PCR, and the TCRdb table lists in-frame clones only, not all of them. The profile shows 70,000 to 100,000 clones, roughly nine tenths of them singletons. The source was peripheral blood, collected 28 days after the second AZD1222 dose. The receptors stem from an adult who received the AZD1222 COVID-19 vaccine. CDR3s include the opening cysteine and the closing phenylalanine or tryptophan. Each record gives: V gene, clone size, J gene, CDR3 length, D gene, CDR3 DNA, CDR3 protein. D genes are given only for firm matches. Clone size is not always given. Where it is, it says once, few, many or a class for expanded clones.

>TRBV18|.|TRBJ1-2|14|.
TGTGCCAGCTCACCGGACCTAACTGGCTATGGCTACACCTTC
CASSPDLTGYGYTF
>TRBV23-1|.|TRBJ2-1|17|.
TGCGCCAGCAGTCAATCCAGCAGGGACAGTTATGGGGGGGAGCAGTTCTTC
CASSQSSRDSYGGEQFF
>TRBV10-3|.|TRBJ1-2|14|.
TGTGCCATCAGTGAGTCCCCCCACAGGGTTGGCTACACCTTC
CAISESPHRVGYTF
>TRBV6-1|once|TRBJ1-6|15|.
TGTGCCAGCAGTGAAGACAGGACACCAAATTCACCCCTCCACTTT
CASSEDRTPNSPLHF
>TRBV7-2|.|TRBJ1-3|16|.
TGTGCCAGCAGCCCCGCGTTCCTAAACGCTGGAAACACCATATATTTT
CASSPAFLNAGNTIYF
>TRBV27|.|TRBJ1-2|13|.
TGTGCCAGCGGGACTTTAGCTAACTATGGCTACACCTTC
CASGTLANYGYTF
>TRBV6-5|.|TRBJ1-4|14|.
TGTGCCAGCAGTTACTCAGGGGGGGGTGAAAAACTGTTTTTT
CASSYSGGGEKLFF
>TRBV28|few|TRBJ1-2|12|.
TGTGCCAGCAGTTTGGACGGGTATGGCTACACCTTC
CASSLDGYGYTF
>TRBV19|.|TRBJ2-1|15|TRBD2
TGTGCCAGTAGTATCTTTAGCGGGGGGCCAAATGAGCAGTTCTTC
CASSIFSGGPNEQFF
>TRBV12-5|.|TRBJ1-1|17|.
TGTGCTAGTGGTTTGATCCTCGGACGGCCCGGTAGGACTGAAGCTTTCTTT
CASGLILGRPGRTEAFF
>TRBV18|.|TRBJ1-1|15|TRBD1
TGTGCCAGCTCACTCCGACAGGGAGGGTACACTGAAGCTTTCTTT
CASSLRQGGYTEAFF
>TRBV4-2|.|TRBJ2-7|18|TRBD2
TGTGCCAGCAGCCAAGCCCCAGCCGGGGGGGGAAGAGCCTACGAGCAGTACTTC
CASSQAPAGGGRAYEQYF
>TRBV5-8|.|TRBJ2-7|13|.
TGTGCCAGCAGCTTCGGTACGGGTCGGGAGCAGTACTTC
CASSFGTGREQYF
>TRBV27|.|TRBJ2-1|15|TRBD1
TGTGCCAGCAGATTGACAGGGGGTTTATACAATGAGCAGTTCTTC
CASRLTGGLYNEQFF
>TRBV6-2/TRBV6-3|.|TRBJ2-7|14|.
TGTGCCAGCAGCCGCGCCAGACCCTCCTACGAGCAGTACTTC
CASSRARPSYEQYF
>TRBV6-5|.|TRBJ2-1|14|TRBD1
TGTGCCACCGGACAGGGAAGGGCCAGCAATGAGCAGTTCTTC
CATGQGRASNEQFF
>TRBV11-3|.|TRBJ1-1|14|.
TGTGCCAGCAGCTTACGGGGGAGAGGGACTGAAGCTTTCTTT
CASSLRGRGTEAFF
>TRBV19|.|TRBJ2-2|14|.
TGTGCCAGTAGTAAGTCCGGGGCCACCGGGGAGCTGTTTTTT
CASSKSGATGELFF
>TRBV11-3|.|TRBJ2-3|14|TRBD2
TGTGCCAGCAGCTTGAGCGGGGGCCCAGATACGCAGTATTTT
CASSLSGGPDTQYF
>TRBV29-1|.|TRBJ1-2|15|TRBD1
TGCAGCGTCGGGGGGACAGGGGGCTCCGGCTATGGCTACACCTTC
CSVGGTGGSGYGYTF
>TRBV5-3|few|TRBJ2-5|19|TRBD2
TGTGCCAGAAGCCTTGGACTAGCGGGGGGGCCTCGGTTCCAAGAGACCCAGTACTTC
CARSLGLAGGPRFQETQYF
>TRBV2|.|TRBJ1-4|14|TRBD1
TGTGCCAGCAGATCCGGGACAGGGGATGAAAAACTGTTTTTT
CASRSGTGDEKLFF
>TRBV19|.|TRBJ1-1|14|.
TGTGCCACGAGGGGAGGAGCGGAAAGAACTGAAGCTTTCTTT
CATRGGAERTEAFF
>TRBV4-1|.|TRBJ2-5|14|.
TGCGCCAGCAGCCAGACAGATACAGGAGAGACCCAGTACTTC
CASSQTDTGETQYF
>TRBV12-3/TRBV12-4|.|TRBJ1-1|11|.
TGTGCCAGCAGTTTATCCGCTGAAGCTTTCTTT
CASSLSAEAFF
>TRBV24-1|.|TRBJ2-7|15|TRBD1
TGTGCCACCAGTGATTTGACACAGGGGAGCAACGAGCAGTACTTC
CATSDLTQGSNEQYF
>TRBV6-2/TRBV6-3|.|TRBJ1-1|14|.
TGTGCCAGCAGCATGGGGGGGAGGAACACTGAAGCTTTCTTT
CASSMGGRNTEAFF
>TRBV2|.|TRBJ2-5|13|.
TGTGCCAGCAGTCAGGGGAACCGGGAGACCCAGTACTTC
CASSQGNRETQYF
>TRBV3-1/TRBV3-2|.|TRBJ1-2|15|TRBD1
TGTGCCAGCAGCCAAGTCTCCGGGACAGGCCTTGGCTACACCTTC
CASSQVSGTGLGYTF
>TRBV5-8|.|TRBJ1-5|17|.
TGTGCCAGCAGCTTGGTGTTCGGCGGGCGGTATCATCAGCCCCAGCATTTT
CASSLVFGGRYHQPQHF
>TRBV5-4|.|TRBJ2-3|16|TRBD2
TGTGCCAGCAGCTCCGGGACTAGCGCAGTCGCAGATACGCAGTATTTT
CASSSGTSAVADTQYF
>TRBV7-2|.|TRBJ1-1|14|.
TGTGCCAGCAGCGACCAGGGGTTGAACACTGAAGCTTTCTTT
CASSDQGLNTEAFF
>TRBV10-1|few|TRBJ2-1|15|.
TGCGCCAGCAGTGATGGTAGCCCGACCTACAATGAGCAGTTCTTC
CASSDGSPTYNEQFF
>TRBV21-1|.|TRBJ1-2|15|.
TGTGCCAGCAGCCCTAGTTCCCCGCAGACGAAGGGCTACACCTTC
CASSPSSPQTKGYTF
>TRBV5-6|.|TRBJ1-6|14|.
TGTGCCAGCAGCTCCGTCAGGAATAATTCACCCCTCCACTTT
CASSSVRNNSPLHF
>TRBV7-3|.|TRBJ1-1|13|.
TGTGCCAGCAGCTCGCAGATGAACACTGAAGCTTTCTTT
CASSSQMNTEAFF
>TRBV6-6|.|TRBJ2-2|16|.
TGTGCCAGCAGTTACTCGGCGGAGGGTCGGACCGGGGAGCTGTTTTTT
CASSYSAEGRTGELFF
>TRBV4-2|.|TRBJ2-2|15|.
TGTGCCAGCAGCCAGCCACTTATGAACACCGGGGAGCTGTTTTTT
CASSQPLMNTGELFF
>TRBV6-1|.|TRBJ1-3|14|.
TGTGCCAGCAGTGAACCCGCCGGGGAGAACACCATATATTTT
CASSEPAGENTIYF
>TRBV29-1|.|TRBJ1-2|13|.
TGCAGCGTTGAAAGGGCCCAAGGCTATGGCTACACCTTC
CSVERAQGYGYTF
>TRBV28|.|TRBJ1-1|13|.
TGTGCCAGCAGTTTAGAGGGGAACACTGAAGCTTTCTTT
CASSLEGNTEAFF
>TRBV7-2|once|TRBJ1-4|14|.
TGTGCCAGCAGCTTCGAACCCACAGGTGAAAAACTGTTTTTT
CASSFEPTGEKLFF
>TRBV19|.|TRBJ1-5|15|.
TGTGCCAGTAGTCCCCCGTCCACCCCGAATCAGCCCCAGCATTTT
CASSPPSTPNQPQHF
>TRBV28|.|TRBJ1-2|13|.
TGTGCCAGCAGACCGACCGCGTACTATGGCTACACCTTC
CASRPTAYYGYTF
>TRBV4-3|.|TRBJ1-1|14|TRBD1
TGCGCCAGCAGCCAACAGGGGGAGAACACTGAAGCTTTCTTT
CASSQQGENTEAFF
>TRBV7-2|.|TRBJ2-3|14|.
TGTGCCAGCAGCAAGACTAGTAGCACAGATACGCAGTATTTT
CASSKTSSTDTQYF
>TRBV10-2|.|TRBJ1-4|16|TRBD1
TGCGCCAGCAGGGAGACCGGGACAGGACCTTATGAAAAACTGTTTTTT
CASRETGTGPYEKLFF
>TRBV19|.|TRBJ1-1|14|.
TGTGCCAGTGGTGGAGGCACCTACAACACTGAAGCTTTCTTT
CASGGGTYNTEAFF
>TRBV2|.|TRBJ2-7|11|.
TGTGCCAGCAGAGCCGCGGGGCCCAACGGCTTC
CASRAAGPNGF
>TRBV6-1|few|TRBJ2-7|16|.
TGTGCCAGCAGTGAAAACTTCTTTGGACTGGCCTACGAGCAGTACTTC
CASSENFFGLAYEQYF
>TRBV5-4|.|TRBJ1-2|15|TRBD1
TGTGCCAGCAGCTTGGCCGACAGGGGGTCCTATGGCTACACCTTC
CASSLADRGSYGYTF
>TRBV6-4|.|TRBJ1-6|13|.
TGTGCCAGCAGTGAGAAGGTTCATTCACCCCTCCACTTT
CASSEKVHSPLHF